These 18 T cell receptor beta chains came from one sample sequenced in a study of patients and donors after allogeneic stem cell transplantation. TCRdb recomputed calls from the RT-PCR reads with MiXCR, one row per CDR3 protein. The table shows 400,000 to 450,000 distinct CDR3 sequences, with approximately 16% occurring only once. The specimen was blood, either unsorted or a sorted T cell fraction (not recorded which). These receptors came from a human donor who was either an allogeneic HSCT recipient or a stem cell or donor lymphocyte infusion donor (not recorded which). It is not recorded whose cells these are; they may come from a transplant donor.

The chain joins TRBV6-5 to TRBJ2-5; D is perhaps TRBD1 or TRBD2 (5 bases each). CDR1 and CDR2 (germline): MNHEY, SVGAGI. The CDR3 sequence is 15 residues long. Trimming shortened V by 4 bases and J by 5 bases, and 17 bases separated the two germline ends. CDR3 nucleotide sequence: TGTGCCAGCAGTTCCCCAAGGGGAGCAAGGGAGACCCAGTACTTC. It is translated as CASSSPRGARETQYF.

This chain links TRBV9 with TRBJ2-1, with D unclear. This CDR3 has 16 residues. From germline, CDR1 is SGDLS and CDR2 YYNGEE. With 0 bases removed from V and 8 bases from J, the gap between germline ends came to 18 bases. This chain's CDR3 is CASSVVSLWGRDEQFF. As DNA, the CDR3 is TGTGCCAGCAGCGTAGTGTCACTTTGGGGTCGGGATGAGCAGTTCTTC.

This clonotype has a count of ten or more. J is TRBJ2-5 and V is TRBV12-3 or TRBV12-4, with D possibly being TRBD1 (6 bases). V lost 5 bases and J lost 5, with 18 bases in between. The CDR3 has 15 amino acids. The CDR3 is CASSNGTPLAETQYF. The DNA of the CDR3 is TGTGCCAGCAGTAACGGGACACCCCTGGCGGAGACCCAGTACTTC.

Only a few counts were recorded for this clonotype. The V and J genes are TRBV5-1 and TRBJ1-3; the match to TRBD1 covers 8 bases. CDR1 and CDR2 (germline): SGHRS, YFSETQ. The CDR3 is made up of 15 amino acids. The V and J ends lost 4 bases and 0 bases, in that order; junction bases with no gene match: 3. The CDR3 region has the DNA TGCGCCAGCAGCAGACAGGGGAGCTCTGGAAACACCATATATTTT. This sequence encodes CASSRQGSSGNTIYF.

V and J are TRBV6-6 and TRBJ1-2; D not resolved. This CDR3 comprises 13 residues. Germline V CDR1 and CDR2: MNHNY, SVGAGI (reference sequence). Trimming took 0 bases from V and 4 from J, leaving 6 bases between them. The CDR3 sequence: CASSYSASYGYTF. CDR3 DNA: TGTGCCAGCAGTTACTCTGCAAGCTATGGCTACACCTTC.

The rearrangement links TRBV2 to TRBJ2-2; 14 bases are shared with TRBD2. CDR1 and CDR2 from the germline V gene are SNHLY and FYNNEI. CDR3 size: 19 residues. Trimming at V came to 6 bases and at J to 3 bases, leaving 12 bases not matched to a gene. In DNA, the CDR3 is TGTGCCAGCAGGTCTCCGGGACTAGCGGGAGCAGGGTACACCGGGGAGCTGTTTTTT. Translated: CASRSPGLAGAGYTGELFF.

This clonotype was counted between two and nine times. The chain recombines TRBV7-9 with TRBJ1-2, with TRBD1 identical over 7 bases. The CDR3 length is 13 residues. V was clipped by 3 bases and J by 13 bases; unmatched bases: 11. The germline gives CDR1 SEHNR, CDR2 FQNEAQ (reference sequence). CDR3 region: CASSFDQRQGLTF. The DNA of the CDR3 is TGTGCCAGCAGCTTCGACCAAAGACAGGGCCTCACCTTC. Supplemented by reference TRBV7-9 and TRBJ1-2, the full variable domain reads DTGVSQNPRHKITKRGQNVTFRCDPISEHNRLYWYRQTLGQGPEFLTYFQNEAQLEKSRLLSDRFSAERPKGSFSTLEIQRTEQGDSAMYLCASSFDQRQGLTFGSGTRLTVV.

The CDR3 region has the DNA TGTGCCACCTGGGGGACAGGGGACTACGAGCAGTACTTC. It specifies CATWGTGDYEQYF. V gene TRBV6-2 or TRBV6-3 combines with J gene TRBJ2-7; TRBD1 matches at 10 bases. This CDR3 contains 13 residues. Germline CDR1 is MNHEY and CDR2 is SVGEGT. J was trimmed by 3 bases and V by 10 bases; bases with no gene match: 6.

In its sample, this clonotype was seen many times. This chain connects TRBV7-9 to TRBJ2-7; D not certain. V dropped 1 base and J dropped 5 bases, with 9 bases sitting between them. This CDR3 spans 13 amino acids. From germline, CDR1 is SEHNR and CDR2 FQNEAQ (reference sequence). The CDR3 is CASSLGAAHEQYF. The CDR3, as DNA: TGTGCCAGCAGCTTAGGTGCGGCCCACGAGCAGTACTTC. The entire variable domain, with the rest obtained from reference TRBV7-9 and TRBJ2-7, is as follows: DTGVSQNPRHKITKRGQNVTFRCDPISEHNRLYWYRQTLGQGPEFLTYFQNEAQLEKSRLLSDRFSAERPKGSFSTLEIQRTEQGDSAMYLCASSLGAAHEQYFGPGTRLTVT.

V is TRBV6-1 and J is TRBJ1-1, with D hard to call. The germline gives CDR1 MNHNS, CDR2 SASEGT. Trimming stripped 5 bases from V and 1 base from J, with 14 bases between. This CDR3 has 15 residues. Here the CDR3 reads CASSIPRLRNTEAFF. The CDR3 DNA reads as TGTGCCAGCAGTATTCCACGTTTAAGGAACACTGAAGCTTTCTTT.

The V and J genes are TRBV20-1 and TRBJ1-1; 7 nucleotides line up with TRBD1. The germline gives CDR1 DFQATT, CDR2 SNEGSKA (reference sequence). The V gene end was trimmed by 5 bases and the J gene end by 4 bases; junction bases not matched to a gene: 7. The CDR3 sequence is 13 residues long. CDR3: CSAVTGEVTEAFF. The CDR3 DNA reads as TGCAGTGCTGTCACAGGGGAAGTCACTGAAGCTTTCTTT.

This clonotype was seen a handful of times. J is TRBJ2-5 and V is TRBV20-1; TRBD2 is a possible D gene (5 bases). Germline CDR1 and CDR2: DFQATT and SNEGSKA (reference sequence). The CDR3 is 14 residues long. Trimming shortened V by 3 bases and J by 4 bases, and 15 bases separated the two germline ends. The CDR3 region has the DNA TGCAGTGCTAGGGGCAGCGGACGGGGAGAGACCCAGTACTTC. This translates into CSARGSGRGETQYF.

The table lists this clonotype with a few counts. The V gene is TRBV12-3 or TRBV12-4, the J gene TRBJ2-7; 12 bases match TRBD2. This CDR3 is built from 14 residues. V lost 5 bases to trimming and J lost 5 bases; unmatched junction nucleotides: 4. The CDR3 sequence is CASSTGLAGHEQYF. In DNA, the CDR3 is TGTGCCAGCAGTACGGGACTAGCGGGCCACGAGCAGTACTTC.

The CDR3 sequence: CASSPGPSGGAYEQYF. CDR3 sequence (DNA): TGTGCCAGCAGCCCTGGGCCTAGCGGGGGGGCCTACGAGCAGTACTTC. J is TRBJ2-7 and V is TRBV14, with TRBD2 matching over 12 bases. The V gene's germline CDR1 is SGHDN and CDR2 FVKESK. The V segment lost 4 bases and the J segment 2 bases; nucleotides outside the gene matches: 6. This CDR3 has 16 residues. Filled out from reference TRBV14 and TRBJ2-7, the complete variable domain reads EAGVTQFPSHSVIEKGQTVTLRCDPISGHDNLYWYRRVMGKEIKFLLHFVKESKQDESGMPNNRFLAERTGGTYSTLKVQPAELEDSGVYFCASSPGPSGGAYEQYFGPGTRLTVT.

The CDR3 is CASSLGIGDRVLEQYF. The CDR3 bases are TGTGCCAGCAGCTTGGGGATTGGTGACAGGGTTCTCGAGCAGTACTTC. The rearrangement links TRBV5-6 to TRBJ2-7; 7 bases agree with TRBD1. CDR1 is SGHDT, CDR2 YYEEEE, per germline. After removal of 0 bases from V and 6 bases from J, the junction contained 12 bases not matched to a gene. The CDR3 totals 16 residues.

This clonotype was seen repeatedly, ten times or more. This sequence joins TRBV3-1 and TRBJ2-6; D uncertain. Germline CDR1 LGHDT, CDR2 YNNKEL (reference sequence). There are 16 residues in the CDR3. Trimming stripped 3 bases from V and 0 bases from J, with 9 bases between. The CDR3 is CASSQFPSSGANVLTF. The CDR3, as DNA: TGTGCCAGCAGCCAGTTCCCATCCTCTGGGGCCAACGTCCTGACTTTC.

This clonotype was counted only a few times. The chain employs TRBV5-6 and TRBJ1-5, with 7 bases aligning to TRBD1. CDR3 size: 16 residues. Unmatched junction bases numbered 8, after V lost 4 bases and J lost 1 base. Germline V gene lookup returns CDR1 SGHDT and CDR2 YYEEEE. The CDR3 sequence: CASSRTGEGSNQPQHF. The CDR3 DNA reads as TGTGCCAGCAGCCGTACAGGGGAGGGAAGCAATCAGCCCCAGCATTTT.

This clonotype has more than one count but fewer than ten. The rearrangement links TRBV12-3 or TRBV12-4 to TRBJ1-1; no clear D. CDR3 length equals 13 residues. The V end was cut by 4 bases, the J end by 7 bases, with 13 bases between. CDR3 bases: TGTGCCAGCAGTTCATCCTGGCGGGGTGAAGCTTTCTTT. The encoded protein is CASSSSWRGEAFF.